The rows below give T cell receptor beta chains drawn from one sample of a study of blood T cell repertoires in COVID-19. Clones were sequenced by immunoSEQ multiplex PCR, and TCRdb holds only the in-frame ones, with some missing. The sample has approximately 250,000 clones; about 87% are singletons. Sequencing used peripheral blood. These receptors all stem from a woman aged 60 to 75 with COVID-19, enrolled during active disease. The CDR3 runs from the conserved cysteine through the conserved F or W. Fields, in order: CDR3 DNA, CDR3 protein, D gene, V gene, clone size, J gene. A D gene is named only where the DNA matches it firmly. Clone size is stated in some rows and not others, as once, few, many or a class when expanded.

CDR3 DNA: TGTGCCAGCAGGACAGGGGACGGTCAGCCCCAGCATTTT
CDR3 protein: CASRTGDGQPQHF
D gene: TRBD1
V gene: TRBV6-5
clone size: NA
J gene: TRBJ1-5

CDR3 DNA: TGTGCCAGCAGTCGGGGGAGGAGCAATCAGCCCCAGCATTTT
CDR3 protein: CASSRGRSNQPQHF
D gene: NA
V gene: TRBV6-5
clone size: NA
J gene: TRBJ1-5

CDR3 DNA: TGTGCCAGCAGCGAACAGGGGGCCCGGCAGCCCCAGCATTTT
CDR3 protein: CASSEQGARQPQHF
D gene: TRBD1
V gene: TRBV28
clone size: NA
J gene: TRBJ1-5

CDR3 DNA: TGTGCCTGGAGTTCGGTAGGGACTAGCGGGAGACCCCACGAGCAGTACTTC
CDR3 protein: CAWSSVGTSGRPHEQYF
D gene: TRBD2
V gene: TRBV30
clone size: NA
J gene: TRBJ2-7

CDR3 DNA: TGTGCCAGTAGTATAGGGACGAACAGGGTTTACGAGCAGTACTTC
CDR3 protein: CASSIGTNRVYEQYF
D gene: NA
V gene: TRBV19
clone size: NA
J gene: TRBJ2-7

CDR3 DNA: TGTGCCAGCAGCGTAGATCCGAGAGGGGGCTACAATGAGCAGTTCTTC
CDR3 protein: CASSVDPRGGYNEQFF
D gene: NA
V gene: TRBV9
clone size: few
J gene: TRBJ2-1

CDR3 DNA: TGTGCCTGGAGTGTACTAGCGGGGTACACCGGGGAGCTGTTTTTT
CDR3 protein: CAWSVLAGYTGELFF
D gene: TRBD2
V gene: TRBV30
clone size: NA
J gene: TRBJ2-2

CDR3 DNA: TGTGCCAGCAGCTTGATACAGGGACAGGGAATATTCGAGCAGTACTTC
CDR3 protein: CASSLIQGQGIFEQYF
D gene: TRBD1
V gene: TRBV28
clone size: NA
J gene: TRBJ2-7

CDR3 DNA: TGTGCCAGCAACACCGCCGGGGAGCAGTTCTTC
CDR3 protein: CASNTAGEQFF
D gene: NA
V gene: TRBV12-3/TRBV12-4
clone size: NA
J gene: TRBJ2-1

CDR3 DNA: TGTGCCAGCTCTGACAGAGATAATTCACCCCTCCACTTT
CDR3 protein: CASSDRDNSPLHF
D gene: NA
V gene: TRBV18
clone size: NA
J gene: TRBJ1-6

CDR3 DNA: TGTGCCAGCAGCTTAGCAGGCGGACTGAACACCGGGGAGCTGTTTTTT
CDR3 protein: CASSLAGGLNTGELFF
D gene: NA
V gene: TRBV7-7
clone size: NA
J gene: TRBJ2-2

CDR3 DNA: TGTGCCAGCAGTGAATTTTTGTCGGACGAGCAGTACTTC
CDR3 protein: CASSEFLSDEQYF
D gene: NA
V gene: TRBV25-1
clone size: NA
J gene: TRBJ2-7

CDR3 DNA: TGTGCCAGCAGTCTGACACGCACTAACTATGGCTACACCTTC
CDR3 protein: CASSLTRTNYGYTF
D gene: NA
V gene: TRBV28
clone size: once
J gene: TRBJ1-2

CDR3 DNA: TGTGCCACCAGTGAGAGGACAGGAACGAACACCGGGGAGCTGTTTTTT
CDR3 protein: CATSERTGTNTGELFF
D gene: TRBD1
V gene: TRBV24-1
clone size: once
J gene: TRBJ2-2

CDR3 DNA: TGTGCCAGCAGCTTAGCGATAGCGGGAGGGTTAGATACGCAGTATTTT
CDR3 protein: CASSLAIAGGLDTQYF
D gene: TRBD2
V gene: TRBV11-2
clone size: NA
J gene: TRBJ2-3

CDR3 DNA: TGTGCCAGCAGCCGAACCGACGGGACAATATACGAGCAGTACTTC
CDR3 protein: CASSRTDGTIYEQYF
D gene: NA
V gene: TRBV7-3
clone size: NA
J gene: TRBJ2-7

CDR3 DNA: TGTGCCAGCAGCTTAGACGGGACAGGGGGCTGGAGGACTGAAGCTTTCTTT
CDR3 protein: CASSLDGTGGWRTEAFF
D gene: TRBD1
V gene: TRBV11-2
clone size: NA
J gene: TRBJ1-1

CDR3 DNA: TGCAGCGTACAGCCCCAGGTGAATGAAAAACTGTTTTTT
CDR3 protein: CSVQPQVNEKLFF
D gene: NA
V gene: TRBV29-1
clone size: NA
J gene: TRBJ1-4

CDR3 DNA: TGTGCCAGCGTCAGATCCCCAGGGTACGAGCAGTACTTC
CDR3 protein: CASVRSPGYEQYF
D gene: NA
V gene: TRBV27
clone size: NA
J gene: TRBJ2-7

CDR3 DNA: TGTGCCAGCAACCCGGGGGGGAGAACTGAAGCTTTCTTT
CDR3 protein: CASNPGGRTEAFF
D gene: NA
V gene: TRBV3-1/TRBV3-2
clone size: few
J gene: TRBJ1-1

CDR3 DNA: TGTGCCAGCATCTCACAGATAGAAAACATTCAGTACTTC
CDR3 protein: CASISQIENIQYF
D gene: NA
V gene: TRBV6-5
clone size: few
J gene: TRBJ2-4

CDR3 DNA: TGCAGTGCTAGTGTCGCAGGGGGCTTCGGAGAGACCCAGTACTTC
CDR3 protein: CSASVAGGFGETQYF
D gene: TRBD1
V gene: TRBV20-1
clone size: NA
J gene: TRBJ2-5

CDR3 DNA: TGTGCCAGCAGCTTGGTCGGGGGGGATAACTATGGCTACACCTTC
CDR3 protein: CASSLVGGDNYGYTF
D gene: NA
V gene: TRBV5-4
clone size: NA
J gene: TRBJ1-2

CDR3 DNA: TGTGCCAGCAGCGCTCACAGGGTTAATTCACCCCTCCACTTT
CDR3 protein: CASSAHRVNSPLHF
D gene: NA
V gene: TRBV9
clone size: NA
J gene: TRBJ1-6

CDR3 DNA: TGCGCCTCCCGGACAGGTACCACCGGGGAGCTGTTTTTT
CDR3 protein: CASRTGTTGELFF
D gene: TRBD1
V gene: TRBV5-1
clone size: NA
J gene: TRBJ2-2

CDR3 DNA: TGTGCCAGCAGCATCCTGACAGCCAATCAGCCCCAGCATTTT
CDR3 protein: CASSILTANQPQHF
D gene: NA
V gene: TRBV21-1
clone size: NA
J gene: TRBJ1-5

CDR3 DNA: TGTGCCAGCAGCTCTGTACGGACTAGCGGGAGAGGGGGTTGGGAGACCCAGTACTTC
CDR3 protein: CASSSVRTSGRGGWETQYF
D gene: TRBD2
V gene: TRBV11-2
clone size: few
J gene: TRBJ2-5

CDR3 DNA: TGCAGTGCTAGCGTTATCGATGAGCAGTTCTTC
CDR3 protein: CSASVIDEQFF
D gene: NA
V gene: TRBV20-1
clone size: NA
J gene: TRBJ2-1

CDR3 DNA: TGTGCCAGCTCACCTTGGACAGCTCCCCGGGGCGAGACCCAGTACTTC
CDR3 protein: CASSPWTAPRGETQYF
D gene: NA
V gene: TRBV18
clone size: NA
J gene: TRBJ2-5

CDR3 DNA: TGCGCCAGCAGCTTCGGTCAGGGGACAGGGGCGACCGGGGAGCTGTTTTTT
CDR3 protein: CASSFGQGTGATGELFF
D gene: TRBD1
V gene: TRBV5-1
clone size: NA
J gene: TRBJ2-2

CDR3 DNA: TGTGCCAGCAGAATACTTACAGGGGTAACACTACAGGGGACTGAAGCTTTCTTT
CDR3 protein: CASRILTGVTLQGTEAFF
D gene: TRBD1
V gene: TRBV28
clone size: NA
J gene: TRBJ1-1

CDR3 DNA: TGCGCCAGCAGCCTCGCCGGGACTAGCCGGGTCGATGAGCAGTTCTTC
CDR3 protein: CASSLAGTSRVDEQFF
D gene: TRBD2
V gene: TRBV4-1
clone size: NA
J gene: TRBJ2-1

CDR3 DNA: TGTGCCAGCAGTGTAGGGGGCGCGGGCACAGATACGCAGTATTTT
CDR3 protein: CASSVGGAGTDTQYF
D gene: TRBD1
V gene: TRBV2
clone size: NA
J gene: TRBJ2-3

CDR3 DNA: TGTGCCACCAGTGATCCGGGACAGGGCTCCTACGAGCAGTACTTC
CDR3 protein: CATSDPGQGSYEQYF
D gene: TRBD1
V gene: TRBV24-1
clone size: NA
J gene: TRBJ2-7

CDR3 DNA: TGTGCCAGTAGTCCAGACAGGGGACGCACAGATACGCAGTATTTT
CDR3 protein: CASSPDRGRTDTQYF
D gene: TRBD1
V gene: TRBV19
clone size: NA
J gene: TRBJ2-3

CDR3 DNA: TGTGCCACCAGCAGAGGAGGAGGCGTAGTCGAGCAGTTCTTC
CDR3 protein: CATSRGGGVVEQFF
D gene: NA
V gene: TRBV15
clone size: NA
J gene: TRBJ2-1

CDR3 DNA: TGTGCCAGCAGCCATCGTGAGGGAATCACCGGGGAGCTGTTTTTT
CDR3 protein: CASSHREGITGELFF
D gene: NA
V gene: TRBV11-2
clone size: NA
J gene: TRBJ2-2

CDR3 DNA: TGTGCCAGCAGTTCCAATCCGACAGGGAGCTACACCTTC
CDR3 protein: CASSSNPTGSYTF
D gene: TRBD1
V gene: TRBV6-2/TRBV6-3
clone size: NA
J gene: TRBJ1-2

CDR3 DNA: TGTGCCAGCAGCTTAGCCCTAGCGGGAGGGCCTAGCACAGATACGCAGTATTTT
CDR3 protein: CASSLALAGGPSTDTQYF
D gene: TRBD2
V gene: TRBV11-2
clone size: once
J gene: TRBJ2-3

CDR3 DNA: TGTGCCAGCAGCGGTCTAGCTGCGGGAAGCGAGCAGTTCTTC
CDR3 protein: CASSGLAAGSEQFF
D gene: NA
V gene: TRBV9
clone size: NA
J gene: TRBJ2-1

CDR3 DNA: TGTGCCAGCAGCGCGAATTCGCACACCGGGGAGCTGTTTTTT
CDR3 protein: CASSANSHTGELFF
D gene: NA
V gene: TRBV5-4
clone size: NA
J gene: TRBJ2-2

CDR3 DNA: TGTGCCATCAGTGAGTCGAGGACGGATGCGGGTTCACCCCTCCACTTT
CDR3 protein: CAISESRTDAGSPLHF
D gene: NA
V gene: TRBV10-3
clone size: NA
J gene: TRBJ1-6

CDR3 DNA: TGTGCCAGCAGCTTAGTAGCGGGAGGGTACAATGAGCAGTTCTTC
CDR3 protein: CASSLVAGGYNEQFF
D gene: TRBD2
V gene: TRBV7-6
clone size: NA
J gene: TRBJ2-1

CDR3 DNA: TGTGCCAGCTCACCACGGAGGGGCGGCACCGGGGAGCTGTTTTTT
CDR3 protein: CASSPRRGGTGELFF
D gene: NA
V gene: TRBV18
clone size: NA
J gene: TRBJ2-2

CDR3 DNA: TGTGCCAGCACCTACGGCGGCGGGGCTAATGAGCAGTTCTTC
CDR3 protein: CASTYGGGANEQFF
D gene: NA
V gene: TRBV6-6
clone size: once
J gene: TRBJ2-1

CDR3 DNA: TGTGCCAGCAGCCGGGACAGGGGGAGAGAGACCCAGTACTTC
CDR3 protein: CASSRDRGRETQYF
D gene: TRBD1
V gene: TRBV14
clone size: NA
J gene: TRBJ2-5

CDR3 DNA: TGTGCCAGCAGTAGACGGACAGGGGGCGGTTATTCTGAAGCTTTCTTT
CDR3 protein: CASSRRTGGGYSEAFF
D gene: TRBD1
V gene: TRBV6-2/TRBV6-3
clone size: NA
J gene: TRBJ1-1

CDR3 DNA: TGTGCCGATGGCCCAGGGGGGAGCAATCAGCCCCAGCATTTT
CDR3 protein: CADGPGGSNQPQHF
D gene: TRBD1
V gene: TRBV28
clone size: NA
J gene: TRBJ1-5

CDR3 DNA: TGTGCCAGCAGACCCATGGGGGGGCGAGCGGAGACCCAGTACTTC
CDR3 protein: CASRPMGGRAETQYF
D gene: NA
V gene: TRBV28
clone size: NA
J gene: TRBJ2-5

CDR3 DNA: TGTGCCAGCAGTTACGGTCTAGCGGGGGCCTACGAGCAGTACTTC
CDR3 protein: CASSYGLAGAYEQYF
D gene: TRBD2
V gene: TRBV6-5
clone size: NA
J gene: TRBJ2-7

CDR3 DNA: TGTGCCACCAGAAACGGCAGGGACACCTACGAGCAGTACTTC
CDR3 protein: CATRNGRDTYEQYF
D gene: NA
V gene: TRBV6-5
clone size: few
J gene: TRBJ2-7

CDR3 DNA: TGCGCCAGCAGCCGCGACAGGAACACCGGGGAGCTGTTTTTT
CDR3 protein: CASSRDRNTGELFF
D gene: NA
V gene: TRBV5-1
clone size: NA
J gene: TRBJ2-2

CDR3 DNA: TGCAGCGTTGATACAGAGAACACCGGGGAGCTGTTTTTT
CDR3 protein: CSVDTENTGELFF
D gene: NA
V gene: TRBV29-1
clone size: once
J gene: TRBJ2-2

CDR3 DNA: TGTGCCAGTAGTATCGGAGATTACACCGGGGAGCTGTTTTTT
CDR3 protein: CASSIGDYTGELFF
D gene: NA
V gene: TRBV19
clone size: NA
J gene: TRBJ2-2

CDR3 DNA: TGTGCCAGCAGCTTGGCAGGGTTAGGTGGCTACACCTTC
CDR3 protein: CASSLAGLGGYTF
D gene: NA
V gene: TRBV5-6
clone size: NA
J gene: TRBJ1-2

CDR3 DNA: TGTGCCAGCAGCTTATTGGGACAGGGGGCAGGCGAGCAGTACTTC
CDR3 protein: CASSLLGQGAGEQYF
D gene: TRBD1
V gene: TRBV7-3
clone size: NA
J gene: TRBJ2-7

CDR3 DNA: TGTGCCAGCAGTCGACAGTTAAACTATGGCTACACCTTC
CDR3 protein: CASSRQLNYGYTF
D gene: NA
V gene: TRBV12-3/TRBV12-4
clone size: NA
J gene: TRBJ1-2

CDR3 DNA: TGTGCCAGCAGTTCCCTTTGGGGGCGAGCCTGGGCGTATTTT
CDR3 protein: CASSSLWGRAWAYF
D gene: NA
V gene: TRBV28
clone size: NA
J gene: TRBJ2-3

CDR3 DNA: TGCGCCAGCAGCCATTACCCACACCCAGGGTCTGGGGGCTACACCTTC
CDR3 protein: CASSHYPHPGSGGYTF
D gene: NA
V gene: TRBV4-3
clone size: NA
J gene: TRBJ1-2

CDR3 DNA: TGTGCCTGGAGTCCCCTAGGGACTACCTACAATGAGCAGTTCTTC
CDR3 protein: CAWSPLGTTYNEQFF
D gene: TRBD2
V gene: TRBV30
clone size: NA
J gene: TRBJ2-1